This paragraph reports one T cell receptor (beta chain). Unique molecular identifiers were used in preparing the TCRbeta library. MiXCR was run by TCRdb on the PCR reads, yielding one entry per CDR3 protein. This table holds a few hundred thousand distinct CDR3 sequences, 13% found once. The entry originates in a study of T-cell reconstitution after alpha-beta-depleted transplantation in children. The germline V gene encodes CDR1 SGHAT and CDR2 FQNNGV. V gave up 0 bases and J gave up 6 bases, with 12 bases separating them. The CDR3 consists of 15 residues. The TCR was taken from a human donor who donated a stem cell graft to a child with Fanconi anemia. The genes are TRBV11-2 and TRBJ2-1; D is perhaps TRBD2 (5 bases). The sequencing used PBMCs, collected from the stem cell graft. The CDR3 protein is CASSLEGSAGNEQFF. DNA for the CDR3: TGTGCCAGCAGCTTAGAGGGGAGCGCTGGCAATGAGCAGTTCTTC.